The clone carrying this T cell receptor (beta chain) was seen many times. Using its own MiXCR run on the 5' RACE reads, TCRdb lists one record per CDR3 protein. The table shows 80,000 to 95,000 distinct CDR3 sequences, with roughly 3.2% occurring only once. The source of the sample is a study of neurological immune-mediated disorders. There are 14 residues in the CDR3. V shed 6 bases and J 5 bases; nucleotides not matched to a gene: 11. Germline CDR1 is SGHRS and CDR2 is YFSETQ. The sequence derives from a woman aged 45-65 years with multiple sclerosis. The chain joins TRBV5-1 to TRBJ2-7, with 7 bases aligning to TRBD1. The sequenced sample consisted of PBMCs. CDR3 amino acids: CASTRDSSINEQYF. The CDR3 DNA reads as TGCGCCAGCACCCGGGACAGTTCAATAAACGAGCAGTACTTC.